This TCR beta chain is from a study of OX40 agonist ivuxolimab in advanced cancers. Study-level background: Prior anti-PD-1, anti-PD-L1 or anti-CTLA-4 therapy did not bar entry, and about 38% had some. Study-wide results and caveats: Average numbers of expanded clones were greater in CD8+ T cells than in CD4+. Several nonresponders also turned out to have low normalized T-cell clonal expansion.

The table came from immunoSEQ multiplex PCR; TCRdb's copy has only in-frame clones and leaves some out. Here the sample spans 90,000 to 120,000 clones, about nine tenths being singletons. Of note for this clone: Its antigen is currently unknown.

Baseline was the first blood sampling point, followed by cycle 4 day 1 and cycle 7 day 1. The V gene lost 6 bases and the J gene lost 4 bases, with 10 bases spanning the gap. The CDR3 has 13 residues. Germline lookup yields CDR1 MNHGY and CDR2 SAAAGT. This sequence was found in an adult with an advanced solid tumor such as melanoma, head and neck, liver or kidney cancer. The starting material was CD4+ or CD8+ T cells sorted from blood, obtained in a trial of the OX40 agonist ivuxolimab. The chain employs TRBV6-8 and TRBJ2-1, with a weak D call TRBD2 (6 bases). CDR3 bases: TGTGCCAGCAGGTCGGAGGGGTACAATGAGCAGTTCTTC. As protein: CASRSEGYNEQFF.